This T cell receptor beta chain was captured in a study of blood T cell repertoires in COVID-19. About the study: Collection of acute and convalescent COVID-19 samples took place in the United States, Italy and Spain. Sources were T cells, B-cell-depleted T cells, or PBMCs; the material itself was cDNA or gDNA.

This CDR3 is built from 17 residues. CDR1 is ENHRY, CDR2 SYGVKD, per germline. V dropped 3 bases and J dropped 8 bases, with 20 bases sitting between them. This clone turned up a few times. In the original processing: Reference gene primer amplification in the assay estimated nucleated cell counts. Using immunoSEQ multiplex PCR, the repertoire was profiled, and TCRdb retains in-frame clones only, with some absent. The D gene and trimming were derived from the DNA, and the V and J assignments and clone size from that table. The sample contains hundreds of thousands of clones, roughly 86% of which appear only once.

The V gene is TRBV10-3, the J gene TRBJ1-6, with D tentatively TRBD1 (6 bases). The receptor's source is a man in his 60s with acute or convalescent COVID-19. Sequencing input: peripheral blood. CDR3 protein: CAISDLAGRGGDSPLHF. The CDR3 DNA follows: TGTGCCATCAGTGACCTCGCGGGGAGGGGGGGCGATTCACCCCTCCACTTT.